One TCR beta chain is described in this entry. Its cognate antigen is unknown. The PCR had 60 Vbeta and 13 Jbeta primers. Clones were sequenced by immunoSEQ multiplex PCR, and TCRdb holds only the in-frame ones, with some missing. In the table there are about 200,000 clones, 75% to 85% of which are singletons. The sample originates from a study of cytomegalovirus exposure and HLA in healthy donors. Study-wide points: With DRB1 most and HLA-C fewest, TCR association rates differed between HLA loci in a later analysis.

Germline V gene lookup returns CDR1 MDHEN and CDR2 SYDVKM. Trimming stripped 3 bases from V and 4 bases from J, with 12 bases between. The CDR3 loop spans 14 amino acids. The sequence was collected from a woman aged 40-49 years in good health and CMV-seronegative. Source material: PBMCs. The chain joins TRBV28 to TRBJ1-2; D remains ambiguous. As DNA, the CDR3 is TGTGCCAGCAGTTTGACGGCTTCGGGCTATGGCTACACCTTC. It codes for CASSLTASGYGYTF.